This T cell receptor (beta chain) emerged from a study of blood T cell repertoires in COVID-19. As for the study in general: The origin of the acute and convalescent COVID-19 samples was the United States, Italy and Spain. The analysed material was cDNA or gDNA that came from T cells, B-cell-depleted T cells, or PBMCs.

Under the authors' procedure: It was from reference gene primer amplification that nucleated cell counts were estimated. Sequencing used immunoSEQ multiplex PCR; TCRdb keeps in-frame clones, though not all of them. V and J calls plus clone size are reproduced from that table; the DNA served to infer D and trimming. The sample lists just under 45,000 clones, about 86% occurring once. Germline V gene lookup returns CDR1 SQVTM and CDR2 ANQGSEA. The V segment lost 6 bases and the J segment 6 bases; nucleotides outside the gene matches: 2. CDR3 length: 11 residues. The chain employs TRBV29-1 and TRBJ2-5, with 9 bases matching TRBD1. Sequencing was done on a sample of peripheral blood. This clonotype was obtained from a human donor in a cohort sampled during active COVID-19. CDR3 sequence (DNA): TGCAGCGTGGACAGGGGAAAGACCCAGTACTTC. The encoded protein is CSVDRGKTQYF.